What follows are 10 T cell receptor beta chains derived from one specimen sequenced in a study of T cells after yellow fever vaccination (dated by TCRdb to between 2018 and 2020). The treatment or condition label for this specimen denotes: live attenuated yellow fever vaccine strain. Library preparation employed 5' RACE. Sequencing relied on an Illumina HiSeq 2500. In-frame beta chains were kept once TCRdb had trimmed the public reads at Q25 with fastp and called clones with MiXCR. CDR3 protein duplicates are merged, each entry listing the most common genes and DNA. The sample includes under 150,000 distinct CDR3 sequences, with roughly 8% observed a single time. Under 0.85% of the sample is taken by the ten largest. Sequencing was performed on CD4+ T cells sorted from PBMCs, taken 5 days after the yellow fever booster vaccination. These receptors were taken from a man younger than 40 who received the YFV17D yellow fever vaccine.

The chain couples TRBV11-2 to TRBJ2-7; no clear D. The CDR3 runs 16 residues. CDR1 SGHAT and CDR2 FQNNGV come from the germline V gene. V was cut by 5 bases and J by 1 base, with 18 bases left in between. The CDR3 protein is CASSQAKSVLSYEQYF. The CDR3 coding sequence is TGTGCCAGCAGCCAAGCGAAATCAGTGTTGTCCTACGAGCAGTACTTC. Full variable domain (rest looked up from reference TRBV11-2 and TRBJ2-7): EAGVAQSPRYKIIEKRQSVAFWCNPISGHATLYWYQQILGQGPKLLIQFQNNGVVDDSQLPKDRFSAERLKGVDSTLKIQPAKLEDSAVYLCASSQAKSVLSYEQYFGPGTRLTVT.

In this sample, this clonotype turned up many times. The chain employs TRBV28 and TRBJ2-1; possibly TRBD1 for D (5 bases). The CDR3 consists of 16 residues. Trimming removed 7 bases from V and 1 base from J, with 17 bases in between. Looked up from germline, CDR1 is MDHEN and CDR2 is SYDVKM. The DNA for the CDR3 is TGTGCCAGCACTTCTTATGGGGCGTCGTCCTACAATGAGCAGTTCTTC. This encodes CASTSYGASSYNEQFF.

This clonotype occurred many times. The rearrangement uses TRBV6-5 and TRBJ2-1, with D possibly matching TRBD2 (5 bases). This CDR3 is built from 16 residues. Trimming stripped 0 bases from V and 2 bases from J, with 11 bases between. Per the germline V gene, CDR1 is MNHEY and CDR2 is SVGAGI. CDR3 in DNA: TGTGCCAGCAGTTACTCGATACGGGGAACCTACAATGAGCAGTTCTTC. This codes for CASSYSIRGTYNEQFF.

At least ten counts were recorded for this clonotype. An end of the junction does not agree with germline; a read error may underlie this. The rearrangement joins TRBV5-1 to TRBJ2-2; D remains ambiguous. The CDR3 is 12 amino acids. CDR1 is SGHRS and CDR2 is YFSETQ in the germline V gene. In nucleotides, the CDR3 is TGCGCCAGCGGCTTGAAGGGCGGGGAGCTGTTTTTT. Its protein product is CASGLKGGELFF.

This clonotype was counted many times. V gene TRBV6-5 combines with J gene TRBJ2-7; 7 nucleotides match TRBD1. The CDR3 is made up of 13 amino acids. Germline CDR1 is MNHEY and CDR2 is SVGAGI. The ends lost 6 bases at V and 6 bases at J; junction bases unmatched: 8. The CDR3 protein is CASRRQGLGEQYF. For the CDR3, the DNA is TGTGCCAGCAGACGACAGGGTCTTGGCGAGCAGTACTTC.

Ten or more counts support this clonotype. This chain links TRBV14 with TRBJ2-5; 11 positions match TRBD2. Germline trimming cut 2 bases from V and 4 bases from J; bases unmatched to any gene: 12. From germline, CDR1 is SGHDN and CDR2 FVKESK. The CDR3 has 18 residues. The CDR3 loop is CASSQRGSTSGRGETQYF. Written as DNA, the CDR3 is TGTGCCAGCAGCCAAAGAGGGTCCACTAGCGGGAGAGGAGAGACCCAGTACTTC.

This clonotype was observed many times. The CDR3 here is CASSYSSGRASWIYEQYF. CDR3 DNA: TGTGCCAGCAGTTACTCGAGCGGGAGGGCCTCGTGGATCTACGAGCAGTACTTC. V and J are TRBV6-5 and TRBJ2-7; 10 positions agree with TRBD2. This CDR3 is 18 amino acids long. V shed 0 bases, J shed 3 bases, and the junction held 11 bases outside the gene matches. Germline V CDR1 and CDR2: MNHEY, SVGAGI.

The sample holds many counts of this clonotype. The chain uses TRBV7-2 and TRBJ2-3; 7 bases line up with TRBD2. The germline gives CDR1 SGHTA, CDR2 FQGNSA. With 0 bases clipped from V and 5 bases from J, the junction kept 5 bases outside the gene matches. The CDR3 length is 15 residues. The CDR3 protein is CASSLALARKDTQYF. CDR3 coding DNA: TGTGCCAGCAGCTTAGCACTAGCGAGGAAAGATACGCAGTATTTT. The variable domain in full, completed from reference TRBV7-2 and TRBJ2-3, reads GAGVSQSPSNKVTEKGKDVELRCDPISGHTALYWYRQSLGQGLEFLIYFQGNSAPDKSGLPSDRFSAERTGGSVSTLTIQRTQQEDSAVYLCASSLALARKDTQYFGPGTRLTVL.

This clonotype was counted ten times or more. The J gene is TRBJ2-1, the V gene TRBV12-3 or TRBV12-4; the D is unclear. CDR3 length: 14 residues. V shed 7 bases and J shed 0 bases, with 10 bases lying between them. The CDR3 bases are TGTGCCAGCATTAAAGACGGCTCCTACAATGAGCAGTTCTTC. Its translation is CASIKDGSYNEQFF.

This clonotype was detected ten times or more. The rearrangement joins TRBV20-1 to TRBJ1-1, with D possibly matching TRBD1 (6 bases). The germline V and J ends were trimmed by 0 bases and 0 bases, with 11 bases remaining between them. The CDR3 totals 15 residues. From germline, CDR1 is DFQATT and CDR2 SNEGSKA (reference sequence). The CDR3 DNA reads TGCAGTGCTAGAGACCCTACAGGGATGAACACTGAAGCTTTCTTT. Protein sequence: CSARDPTGMNTEAFF.